Below, one TCR beta chain is given with its context. Using immunoSEQ multiplex PCR, the repertoire was profiled, and TCRdb retains in-frame clones only, with some absent. Of more than 50,000 clones listed, roughly 82% are singletons. The V end lost 0 bases, the J end lost 8 bases, and 4 bases lay between the germline ends. CDR1 is DFQATT and CDR2 is SNEGSKA in the germline V gene (reference sequence). The CDR3 spans 11 residues. The sample belongs to a study of T cell responses to AZD1222 COVID-19 vaccine. The chain couples TRBV20-1 to TRBJ1-4; D not resolved. This TCR came from an adult in good health. Source: peripheral blood, taken on day 0 of AZD1222 vaccination. The CDR3, as DNA: TGCAGTGCTAGAGAAAGAGAAAAACTGTTTTTT. Protein product: CSAREREKLFF.